What follows are 7 T cell receptor beta chains derived from one specimen sequenced in a study of T cells in Graves' hyperthyroidism and ophthalmopathy (dated by TCRdb to between 2018 and 2021). Libraries were made using multiplex PCR. Sequenced on an Illumina HiSeq 2000. Amplification of TCR beta CDR3 regions was carried out from RNA transcripts. For the first round of RT-PCR on the TCR CDR3, the HTBI primer set was used together with the Qiagen OneStep RT-PCR kit. TCRdb reanalyzed the raw reads on its own, using fastp at Q25 for trimming and MiXCR for clone calling, and kept in-frame beta chains. Each record represents a unique CDR3 protein, reported with the most common genes and DNA among its rows. Recorded for this sample are some 400,000 distinct CDR3 sequences; roughly 14% of them occurred a single time. The top ten hold less than 25% of the sample. What was sequenced was blood. Receptors originate from a man aged 25 to 40 with Graves' hyperthyroidism that later progressed to Graves' ophthalmopathy.

In this sample, this clonotype turned up a few times. The rearrangement links TRBV5-5 to TRBJ2-7; 10 bases are a match to TRBD2. The CDR3 has 15 amino acids. J was trimmed by 2 bases and V by 4 bases; bases with no gene match: 6. From germline, CDR1 is SGHKS and CDR2 YYEKEE (reference sequence). CDR3 amino acids: CASSPLSGGAYEQYF. Written as DNA, the CDR3 is TGTGCCAGCAGCCCCCTGAGCGGGGGGGCCTACGAGCAGTACTTC.

This clonotype was seen many times. The chain combines TRBV5-1 with TRBJ1-1, with unresolved D. V lost 4 bases to trimming and J lost 4 bases, with 11 bases between them. Per germline, CDR1 SGHRS and CDR2 YFSETQ. The CDR3 is 13 residues long. Here the CDR3 DNA reads TGCGCCAGCAGCCCCGGAGGGTTCACTGAAGCTTTCTTT. This codes for CASSPGGFTEAFF.

This clonotype was picked up one time. The V call is TRBV6-5, the J call TRBJ1-5; D not resolved. The CDR3 is 16 amino acids. Germline values: CDR1 MNHEY, CDR2 SVGAGI. V lost 0 bases, J lost 4 bases, and 13 bases lay in between. The CDR3: CASSYSLLTKNQPQHF. The CDR3 coding sequence is TGTGCCAGCAGTTACTCGCTGCTCACAAAGAATCAGCCCCAGCATTTT.

This clonotype was seen ten or more times. This chain joins TRBV28 and TRBJ1-5; D remains unclear. The CDR3 has 14 residues. Looked up from germline, CDR1 is MDHEN and CDR2 is SYDVKM. V lost 8 bases to trimming and J lost 6 bases, with 17 bases between them. The CDR3 spells CASSSPVEPQPQHF. CDR3 nucleotides: TGTGCCAGCTCCTCTCCGGTGGAGCCTCAGCCCCAGCATTTT.

This clonotype appeared many times. The chain links TRBV6-5 to TRBJ1-1; D may be TRBD1 (5 bases). The CDR3 runs 16 residues. Trimming left V 0 bases short and J 3 bases short, with 14 bases between. The germline V gene has CDR1 MNHEY and CDR2 SVGAGI. The CDR3 DNA sequence: TGTGCCAGCAGTTACTCCCCAGGGAGCAGGGACACTGAAGCTTTCTTT. The encoded protein is CASSYSPGSRDTEAFF.

The chain uses TRBV20-1 and TRBJ2-1, with 9 nucleotides matching TRBD2. The CDR3 is made up of 14 amino acids. Per germline, CDR1 DFQATT and CDR2 SNEGSKA (reference sequence). Trimming cost V 3 bases and J 4 bases; bases outside gene matches: 4. Here the CDR3 DNA reads TGCAGTGCTAGGCTAGCGGGACCGTACAATGAGCAGTTCTTC. Encoded protein: CSARLAGPYNEQFF.

This clonotype has more than one count but fewer than ten. CDR3 DNA sequence: TGTGCCAGCAGCCAAGCGGGACTAGCGGGGGGGTGGGGTGAGCAGTTCTTC. Its protein is CASSQAGLAGGWGEQFF. The genes are TRBV3-1 and TRBJ2-1; TRBD2 matches 16 bases. The germline V gene encodes CDR1 LGHDT and CDR2 YNNKEL (reference sequence). This CDR3 has 17 residues. V gave up 1 base and J gave up 9 bases; unmatched junction bases: 6.